The clone carrying this T cell receptor (beta chain) was seen once. Sequencing used immunoSEQ multiplex PCR; TCRdb keeps in-frame clones, though not all of them. The table includes approximately 47,000 clones, about 88% detected once. This record belongs to a study of OX40 agonist ivuxolimab in advanced cancers. There are 15 residues in the CDR3. CDR1 MNHEY and CDR2 SVGAGI come from the germline V gene. Trimming shortened V by 3 bases and J by 10 bases, and 19 bases separated the two germline ends. The source is an adult with an advanced solid tumor such as melanoma, head and neck, liver or kidney cancer. This specimen was CD4+ or CD8+ T cells sorted from blood, taken in a trial of the OX40 agonist ivuxolimab. The V gene is TRBV6-5, the J gene TRBJ2-1, with D possibly being TRBD2 (6 bases). Written as DNA, the CDR3 is TGTGCCAGCAGTTATGGACGACTAGTCTCCCGGGAGCAGTTCTTC. Its translation is CASSYGRLVSREQFF.